One and the same sample provided the 23 T cell receptor beta chains below, sequenced in a study of blood T cell repertoires in COVID-19. This table comes from immunoSEQ multiplex PCR, and its TCRdb copy is limited to in-frame clones, with some not included. The repertoire consists of some 19,000 clones, with 89% occurring once and the leading ten covering about 13%. The sample consisted of peripheral blood. These receptor sequences come from a man between 60 and 70 years old with active COVID-19.

This chain joins TRBV6-5 and TRBJ2-7; 10 nucleotides align to TRBD2. This CDR3 spans 13 amino acids. Losses at the gene ends were 6 bases for V and 2 bases for J; bases not matched to a gene: 1. Germline V lookup: CDR1 MNHEY, CDR2 SVGAGI. The CDR3 bases are TGTGCCAGCAGACTAGCGGGAACCTACGAGCAGTACTTC. This codes for CASRLAGTYEQYF.

The V gene is TRBV28, the J gene TRBJ1-1; unclear D gene. Germline CDR1 reads MDHEN; CDR2 reads SYDVKM. Trimming left V 10 bases short and J 0 bases short, with 15 bases between. The CDR3 covers 14 residues. The CDR3 region has the DNA TGTGCCACCAATCCGGAGCAGATGAACACTGAAGCTTTCTTT. Translated, it gives CATNPEQMNTEAFF.

CDR3 region: CATSDPKDRGSGNTIYF. The CDR3 coding sequence is TGTGCCACCAGTGATCCAAAAGACAGGGGCTCTGGAAACACCATATATTTT. The rearrangement uses TRBV24-1 and TRBJ1-3; 8 bases fit TRBD1. CDR3 length: 17 amino acids. Germline trimming cut 3 bases from V and 0 bases from J; bases unmatched to any gene: 6. In germline, CDR1 is KGHDR, CDR2 SFDVKD.

The chain has TRBV12-3 or TRBV12-4 and TRBJ2-4; TRBD2 aligns across 7 bases. The J segment lost 9 bases and the V segment lost 5 bases, leaving 4 bases of the junction unmatched. This CDR3 comprises 12 residues. The CDR3 sequence: CASSPGGGIQYF. Written as DNA, the CDR3 is TGTGCCAGCAGTCCTGGGGGGGGCATTCAGTACTTC.

The V call is TRBV30, the J call TRBJ2-1; the match to TRBD1 covers 7 bases. The V gene end was trimmed by 7 bases and the J gene end by 6 bases; junction bases not matched to a gene: 12. Looked up from germline, CDR1 is GTSNPN and CDR2 is SVGIG (reference sequence). CDR3 length: 14 amino acids. The CDR3 bases are TGTGCCTCCCATCCCAGGGGGATACCCAATGAGCAGTTCTTC. Amino acids: CASHPRGIPNEQFF.

The chain has TRBV5-6 and TRBJ2-5; TRBD1 matches 9 bases. The germline V gene encodes CDR1 SGHDT and CDR2 YYEEEE. The CDR3 extends over 15 amino acids. Trimming cost V 4 bases and J 4 bases; bases outside gene matches: 8. The CDR3 DNA reads TGTGCCAGCAGCACGGACAGGGGAAGAAGAGAGACCCAGTACTTC. This sequence encodes CASSTDRGRRETQYF.

This chain links TRBV29-1 with TRBJ2-5; a possible D gene is TRBD2 (6 bases). Germline V lookup: CDR1 SQVTM, CDR2 ANQGSEA. Trimming cost V 6 bases and J 0 bases, with 8 bases left between them. The CDR3 consists of 12 residues. The CDR3 sequence: CSVSSDQETQYF. The CDR3 DNA follows: TGCAGCGTATCTAGCGACCAAGAGACCCAGTACTTC.

This chain uses TRBV28 with TRBJ2-7; D is unclear. The length of the CDR3 is 15 residues. The ends were cut back, 4 bases at V and 2 bases at J, with 15 bases in the middle. CDR1 is MDHEN, CDR2 SYDVKM, per germline. CDR3 region: CASSSSRKIPYEQYF. In nucleotides, the CDR3 is TGTGCCAGCAGTTCCTCTAGGAAGATTCCCTACGAGCAGTACTTC.

This chain joins TRBV2 and TRBJ2-7; 10 bases line up with TRBD1. Germline trimming cut 6 bases from V and 3 bases from J; bases unmatched to any gene: 8. The CDR3 is made up of 15 amino acids. CDR1 is SNHLY and CDR2 is FYNNEI in the germline V gene. In nucleotides, the CDR3 is TGTGCCAGCAGACTCGGGACAGGGGACTTCTACGAGCAGTACTTC. Translated: CASRLGTGDFYEQYF.

This rearrangement joins TRBV27 to TRBJ2-3, with 8 bases identical to TRBD1. Per germline, CDR1 MNHEY and CDR2 SMNVEV (reference sequence). J lost 0 bases, V lost 5 bases, and 7 bases had no gene match. The CDR3 totals 16 residues. The CDR3 loop is CASSPYQGASTDTQYF. For the CDR3, the DNA is TGTGCCAGCAGTCCTTACCAGGGGGCGAGCACAGATACGCAGTATTTT.

The rearrangement uses TRBV4-3 and TRBJ2-3; no reliable D call. Germline V gene data show CDR1 as LGHNA and CDR2 as YSLEER. The CDR3 contains 13 residues. The germline V and J ends were trimmed by 0 bases and 6 bases, with 7 bases remaining between them. CDR3 region: CASSQDYEDTQYF. The CDR3 nucleotides read TGCGCCAGCAGCCAAGATTATGAGGATACGCAGTATTTT.

V usage is TRBV28 and J usage is TRBJ1-5, with 8 positions matching TRBD1. J gave up 6 bases and V 6 bases, and 7 bases lay outside the gene matches. This CDR3 is 14 amino acids long. CDR1 and CDR2 (germline): MDHEN, SYDVKM. As DNA, the CDR3 is TGTGCCAGCAGCCTCAGGGGGCGTGTTCAGCCCCAGCATTTT. Protein: CASSLRGRVQPQHF.

The chain carries TRBV11-3 and TRBJ2-1; the D is unclear. Between the trimmed V and J ends, which lost 0 bases and 0 bases, there was a span of 6 bases. The CDR3 extends over 15 amino acids. CDR1 SGHNT and CDR2 YENEEA come from the germline V gene. The CDR3 bases are TGTGCCAGCAGCTTAGACTGGAGCTCCTACAATGAGCAGTTCTTC. Translating gives CASSLDWSSYNEQFF.

The chain carries TRBV5-4 and TRBJ2-7; possibly TRBD1 for D (6 bases). Trimming took 3 bases from V and 3 from J, leaving 10 bases between them. Germline V lookup: CDR1 SGHNT, CDR2 YYREEE (reference sequence). The CDR3 extends over 13 amino acids. The CDR3 DNA reads as TGTGCCAGCAGCTCACAGGACAGCTACGAGCAGTACTTC. This codes for CASSSQDSYEQYF.

The chain is built from TRBV6-5 and TRBJ1-1, with a weak D call TRBD1 (6 bases). The CDR3 spans 13 residues. Germline V gene sequence: CDR1 MNHEY, CDR2 SVGAGI. Trimming removed 6 bases at V and 3 bases at J, with 11 bases between. In DNA, the CDR3 is TGTGCCAGCAGGACCCAGGGGTACACTGAAGCTTTCTTT. Translated: CASRTQGYTEAFF.

The chain couples TRBV6-5 to TRBJ1-5; D is possibly TRBD1 (6 bases). The V and J ends lost 6 bases and 3 bases respectively, with 12 bases between them. The CDR3 loop spans 14 amino acids. Germline V lookup: CDR1 MNHEY, CDR2 SVGAGI. The CDR3 nucleotides read TGTGCCAGCAGACCCCCAGGGGACAATCAGCCCCAGCATTTT. Translation: CASRPPGDNQPQHF.

V usage is TRBV2 and J usage is TRBJ1-3, with 7 nucleotides matching TRBD1. This CDR3 spans 13 amino acids. Germline assignment: CDR1 SNHLY and CDR2 FYNNEI. Unmatched junction bases numbered 2, after V lost 6 bases and J lost 3 bases. The CDR3 DNA follows: TGTGCCAGCAGCGGGACAGTTGGAAACACCATATATTTT. This translates into CASSGTVGNTIYF.

This sequence joins TRBV10-3 and TRBJ1-1, with TRBD1 matching 7 bases. The CDR3 has 14 amino acids. J was trimmed by 0 bases and V by 10 bases; bases with no gene match: 8. Germline CDR1 is ENHRY and CDR2 is SYGVKD. The CDR3 DNA follows: TGTGCCACCTCACCGGGACAGATGAACACTGAAGCTTTCTTT. As protein: CATSPGQMNTEAFF.

This rearrangement joins TRBV29-1 to TRBJ2-7, with D perhaps TRBD1 (6 bases). Trimming cost V 1 base and J 0 bases, with 7 bases left between them. This CDR3 comprises 13 residues. Germline CDR1 is SQVTM and CDR2 is ANQGSEA. For the CDR3, the DNA is TGCAGCGTTGAAGGGACAGACTCCTACGAGCAGTACTTC. Amino acids: CSVEGTDSYEQYF.

The chain couples TRBV7-8 to TRBJ2-7; 11 nucleotides agree with TRBD2. V trimming: 3 bases; J trimming: 2 bases; junction bases outside the gene matches: 0. This CDR3 is built from 14 residues. In germline, CDR1 is SGHVS, CDR2 FQNEAQ. CDR3 in DNA: TGTGCCAGCAGCTTGGGACTAGCGGCCTACGAGCAGTACTTC. Translating it yields CASSLGLAAYEQYF.

The chain has TRBV5-1 and TRBJ1-2; 9 positions match TRBD1. Germline V gene data show CDR1 as SGHRS and CDR2 as YFSETQ. CDR3 size: 13 residues. The junction had 2 bases not matched to a gene; V was cut back by 4 bases and J by 4 bases. The CDR3 is CASSPDRGYGYTF. The CDR3 DNA follows: TGCGCCAGCAGCCCGGACAGGGGCTATGGCTACACCTTC.

The V gene is TRBV7-3, the J gene TRBJ2-3; 7 bases fit TRBD2. Germline V lookup: CDR1 SGHTA, CDR2 FQGTGA. CDR3 size: 17 residues. V gave up 5 bases and J gave up 5 bases; unmatched junction bases: 16. The CDR3 DNA follows: TGTGCCAGCAGCCGAGACTCGGGGACTACAAGAAGAGATACGCAGTATTTT. Translated: CASSRDSGTTRRDTQYF.

The table lists this clone with a count of one. CDR3 sequence reads: CASRLVRGIDEQYF. The CDR3 DNA reads as TGTGCAAGTCGCTTAGTCAGGGGCATCGACGAGCAGTACTTC. The chain employs TRBV12-2 and TRBJ2-7; no DNA check was done on the table's D call, TRBD1. TRBV12-2 is noted as a pseudogene. The CDR3 has 14 residues.